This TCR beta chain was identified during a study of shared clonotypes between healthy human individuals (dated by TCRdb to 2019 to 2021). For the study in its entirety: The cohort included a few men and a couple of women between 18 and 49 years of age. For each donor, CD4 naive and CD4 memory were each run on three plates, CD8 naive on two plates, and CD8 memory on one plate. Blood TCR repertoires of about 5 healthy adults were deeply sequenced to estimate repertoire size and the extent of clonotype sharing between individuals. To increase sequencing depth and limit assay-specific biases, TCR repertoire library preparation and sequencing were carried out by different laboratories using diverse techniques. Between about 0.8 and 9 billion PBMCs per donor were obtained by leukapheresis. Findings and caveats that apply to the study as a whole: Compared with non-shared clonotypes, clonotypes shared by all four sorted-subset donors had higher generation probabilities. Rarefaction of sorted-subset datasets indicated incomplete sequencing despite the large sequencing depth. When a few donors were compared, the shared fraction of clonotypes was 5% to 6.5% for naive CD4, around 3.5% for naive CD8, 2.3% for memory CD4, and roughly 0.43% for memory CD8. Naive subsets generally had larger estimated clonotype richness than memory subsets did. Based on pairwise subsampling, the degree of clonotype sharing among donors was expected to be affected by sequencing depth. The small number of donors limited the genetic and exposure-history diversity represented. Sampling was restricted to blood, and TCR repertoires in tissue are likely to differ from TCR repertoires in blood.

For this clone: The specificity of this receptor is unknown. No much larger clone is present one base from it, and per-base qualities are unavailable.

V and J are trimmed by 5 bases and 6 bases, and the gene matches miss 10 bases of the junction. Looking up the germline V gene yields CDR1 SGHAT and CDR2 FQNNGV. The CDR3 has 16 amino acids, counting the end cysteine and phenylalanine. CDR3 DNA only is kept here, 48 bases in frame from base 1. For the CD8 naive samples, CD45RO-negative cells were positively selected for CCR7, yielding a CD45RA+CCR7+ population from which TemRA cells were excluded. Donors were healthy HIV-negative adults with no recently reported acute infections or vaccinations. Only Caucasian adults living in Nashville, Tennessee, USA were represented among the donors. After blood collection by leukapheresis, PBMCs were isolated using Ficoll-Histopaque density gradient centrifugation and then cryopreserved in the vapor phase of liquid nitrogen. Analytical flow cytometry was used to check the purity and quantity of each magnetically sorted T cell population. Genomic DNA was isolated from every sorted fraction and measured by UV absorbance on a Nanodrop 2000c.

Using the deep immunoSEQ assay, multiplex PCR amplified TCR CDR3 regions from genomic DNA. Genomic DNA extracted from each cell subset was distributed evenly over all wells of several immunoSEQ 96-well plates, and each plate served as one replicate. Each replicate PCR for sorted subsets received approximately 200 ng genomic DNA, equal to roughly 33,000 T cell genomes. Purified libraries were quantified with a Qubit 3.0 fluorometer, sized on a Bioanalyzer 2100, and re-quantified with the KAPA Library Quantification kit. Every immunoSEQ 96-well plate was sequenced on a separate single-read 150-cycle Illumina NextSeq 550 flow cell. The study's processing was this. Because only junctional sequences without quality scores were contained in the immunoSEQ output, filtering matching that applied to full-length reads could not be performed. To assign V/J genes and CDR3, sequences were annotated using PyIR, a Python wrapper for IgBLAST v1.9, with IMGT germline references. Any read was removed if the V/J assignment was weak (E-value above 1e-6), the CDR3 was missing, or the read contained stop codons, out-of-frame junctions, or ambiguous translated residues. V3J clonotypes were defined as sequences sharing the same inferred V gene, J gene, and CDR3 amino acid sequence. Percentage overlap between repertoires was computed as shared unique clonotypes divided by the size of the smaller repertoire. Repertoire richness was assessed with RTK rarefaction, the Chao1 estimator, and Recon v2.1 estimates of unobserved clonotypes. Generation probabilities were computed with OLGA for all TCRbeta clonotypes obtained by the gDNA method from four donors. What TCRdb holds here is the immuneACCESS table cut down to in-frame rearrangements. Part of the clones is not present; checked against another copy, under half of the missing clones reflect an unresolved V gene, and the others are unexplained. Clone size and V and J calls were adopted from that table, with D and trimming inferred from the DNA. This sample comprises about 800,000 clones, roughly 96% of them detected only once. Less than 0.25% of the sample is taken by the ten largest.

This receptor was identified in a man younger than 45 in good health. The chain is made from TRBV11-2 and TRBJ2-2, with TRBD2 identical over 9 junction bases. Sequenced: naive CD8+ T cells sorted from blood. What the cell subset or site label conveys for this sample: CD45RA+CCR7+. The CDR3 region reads CASSPAGGRASGELFF. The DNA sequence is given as TGTGCCAGCAGCCCGGCTGGCGGGAGGGCCTCCGGGGAGCTGTTTTTT.